This T cell receptor beta chain originates from a study of quantifying T cell responses using KT2 cells. Across the whole study: TCR alpha and beta constant-region primers primed reverse transcription of RNA.

Each cDNA got a UMI-containing oligo ligated at its 3' end. The first PCR ran about 4 cycles with an equimolar RC1.1 and RC1.2 beta primer mix. TCRdb used MiXCR to reprocess the UMI-ligation and nested PCR reads, holding one entry per CDR3 protein. Here the sample spans around 56,000 distinct CDR3 sequences, 12% being singletons. Notes on this clonotype: The antigen is undetermined.

KT2, a clone with a known TCR, was spiked into unfractionated PBMC. The CDR3 runs to 16 residues. The V end was cut by 0 bases, the J end by 7 bases, with 16 bases between. Germline V CDR1 and CDR2: SEHNR, FQNEAQ (reference sequence). Notes on the study in general: KT2 sequences were detected down to about one KT2 cell per 100,000 PBMC.

V is TRBV7-9 and J is TRBJ2-1, with D unclear. Input material: PBMCs spiked with cells of the T cell clone KT2. The sequence derives from a human donor. The chain's CDR3 is CASSLADVRTANEQFF. Written as DNA, the CDR3 is TGTGCCAGCAGCTTAGCGGATGTCAGGACCGCGAATGAGCAGTTCTTC.